The sequence of this T cell receptor beta chain was determined in a study of blood T cell repertoires in COVID-19. The CDR3 contains 16 residues. Germline CDR1 is SGHTS and CDR2 is YDEGEE. V lost 0 bases and J lost 5, with 17 bases in between. Profiling relied on immunoSEQ multiplex PCR, and the TCRdb table lists in-frame clones only, not all of them. The sample carries over 350,000 clones, approximately 90% recorded once. This receptor was identified in a woman aged 25 to 39 with acute or convalescent COVID-19. The sequenced material came from peripheral blood. The chain recombines TRBV5-8 with TRBJ2-5; D is unclear. CDR3 sequence reads: CASSLEGFGVSETQYF. Here the CDR3 DNA reads TGTGCCAGCAGCTTGGAAGGCTTTGGAGTAAGCGAGACCCAGTACTTC.